Listed here is a single T cell receptor beta chain. The data were taken from a study of blood T cell repertoires in COVID-19. Overall study: Spain, Italy and the United States supplied samples that represented acute and convalescent COVID-19.

The repertoire was sequenced with immunoSEQ multiplex PCR; TCRdb's copy has only in-frame clones and lacks some. The sample holds 350,000 to 400,000 clones, around 89% seen once. The source of this sequence is a man younger than 35 with active or convalescent COVID-19. Sequencing was performed on peripheral blood.

The CDR3 reads CASSERAISTDTQYF. The CDR3 region has the DNA TGTGCCAGCAGCGAGAGGGCTATTAGCACAGATACGCAGTATTTT. The rearrangement joins TRBV13 to TRBJ2-3; D might be TRBD2 (5 bases). This CDR3 has 15 amino acids. Germline CDR1 and CDR2: PRHDT and FYEKMQ (reference sequence). V was trimmed by 5 bases and J by 0 bases, leaving 12 bases between them.